This T cell receptor beta chain comes out of a study of blood T cells in healthy people across ages. Overall study context: Template switching recovered approximately one barcoded beta molecule for every two T cells.

Isolated PBMCs totaled at least 6 million in each sample. Study-wide findings and caveats: Naive CD4+ cell counts and diversity both ran higher in long-lived than in aged donors.

The authors ran a second PCR of 7 to 11 cycles using a sample-barcoded 5' primer and a J-beta primer mix. TCRdb re-analysed the 5' RACE reads in MiXCR, keeping a single row per CDR3 protein. The sample has 1.5 million to 1.8 million distinct CDR3 sequences, 42% seen once; the top ten hold about 4%. The CDR3 is made up of 14 amino acids. The germline V gene encodes CDR1 MNHEY and CDR2 SMNVEV (reference sequence). Trimming took 4 bases from V and 8 from J; bases not matched to a gene: 7. On this clonotype: Its specificity is not known.

The rearrangement uses TRBV27 and TRBJ2-1; 8 nucleotides align to TRBD2. This clonotype was obtained from a woman aged 18-29 years in good health. Input material: blood. CDR3 bases: TGTGCCAGCAGTTCCGGGAGGGTTACCGATGAGCAGTTCTTC. Amino acids: CASSSGRVTDEQFF.